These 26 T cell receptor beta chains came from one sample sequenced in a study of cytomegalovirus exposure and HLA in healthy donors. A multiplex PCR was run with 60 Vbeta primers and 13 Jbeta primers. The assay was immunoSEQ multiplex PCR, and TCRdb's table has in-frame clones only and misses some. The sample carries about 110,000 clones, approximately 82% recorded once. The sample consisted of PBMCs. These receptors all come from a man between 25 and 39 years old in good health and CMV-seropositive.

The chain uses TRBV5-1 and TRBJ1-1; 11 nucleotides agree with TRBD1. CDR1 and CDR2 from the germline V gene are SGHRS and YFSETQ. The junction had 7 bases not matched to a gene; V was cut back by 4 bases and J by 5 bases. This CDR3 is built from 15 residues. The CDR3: CASSGGQGAITEAFF. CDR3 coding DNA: TGCGCCAGCAGCGGTGGACAGGGGGCAATTACTGAAGCTTTCTTT.

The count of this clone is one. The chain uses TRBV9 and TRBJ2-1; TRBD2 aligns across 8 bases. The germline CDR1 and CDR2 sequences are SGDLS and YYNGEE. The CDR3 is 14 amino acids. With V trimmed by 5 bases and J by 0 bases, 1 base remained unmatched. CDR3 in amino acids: CASSSGDSYNEQFF. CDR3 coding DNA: TGTGCCAGCAGTAGCGGGGACTCCTACAATGAGCAGTTCTTC.

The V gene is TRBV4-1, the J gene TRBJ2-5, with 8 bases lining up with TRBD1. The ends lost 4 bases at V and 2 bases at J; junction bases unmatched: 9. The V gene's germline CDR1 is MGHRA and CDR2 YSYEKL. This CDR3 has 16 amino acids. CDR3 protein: CASSRYRTGPQETQYF. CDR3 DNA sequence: TGCGCCAGCAGCCGATACCGGACAGGGCCGCAAGAGACCCAGTACTTC.

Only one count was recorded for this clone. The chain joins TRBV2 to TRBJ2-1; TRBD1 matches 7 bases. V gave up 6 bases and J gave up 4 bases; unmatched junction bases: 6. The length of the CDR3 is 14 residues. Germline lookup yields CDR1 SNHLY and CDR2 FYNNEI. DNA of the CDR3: TGTGCCAGCAGGGCTGTGGGACAGTACAATGAGCAGTTCTTC. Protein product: CASRAVGQYNEQFF.

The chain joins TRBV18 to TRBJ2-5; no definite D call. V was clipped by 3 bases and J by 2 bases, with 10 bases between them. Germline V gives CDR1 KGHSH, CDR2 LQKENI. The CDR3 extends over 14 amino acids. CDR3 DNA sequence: TGTGCCAGCTCACCGACGGAGTTACAAGAGACCCAGTACTTC. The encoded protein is CASSPTELQETQYF.

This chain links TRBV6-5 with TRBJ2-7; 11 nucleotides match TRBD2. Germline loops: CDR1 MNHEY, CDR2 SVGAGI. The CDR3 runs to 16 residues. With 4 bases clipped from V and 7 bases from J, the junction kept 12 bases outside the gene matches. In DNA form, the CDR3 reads TGTGCCAGCAGTTCGGGACTAGCGGACCGGTGGAGGGAGCAGTACGTC. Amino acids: CASSSGLADRWREQYV.

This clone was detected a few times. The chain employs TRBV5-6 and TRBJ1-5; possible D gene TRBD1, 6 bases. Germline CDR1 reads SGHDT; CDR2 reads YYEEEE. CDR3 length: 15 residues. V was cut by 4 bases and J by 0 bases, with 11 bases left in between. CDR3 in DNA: TGTGCCAGCAGCCTGCAGGGGTTTAGCAATCAGCCCCAGCATTTT. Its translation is CASSLQGFSNQPQHF.

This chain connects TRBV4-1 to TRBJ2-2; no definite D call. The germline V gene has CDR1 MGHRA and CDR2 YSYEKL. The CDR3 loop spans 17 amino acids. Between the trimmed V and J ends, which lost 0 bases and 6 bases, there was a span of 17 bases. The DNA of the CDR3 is TGCGCCAGCAGCCAAGATAATAGGAGAGCGTGGGCCGGGGAGCTGTTTTTT. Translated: CASSQDNRRAWAGELFF.

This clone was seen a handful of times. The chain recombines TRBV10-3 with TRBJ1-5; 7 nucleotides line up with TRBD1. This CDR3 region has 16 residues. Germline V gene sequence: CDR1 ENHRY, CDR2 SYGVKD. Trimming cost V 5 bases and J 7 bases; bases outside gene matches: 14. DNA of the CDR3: TGTGCCATCAGTAGTCATTATCCTGACAGGGACCAGCCCCAGCATTTT. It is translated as CAISSHYPDRDQPQHF.

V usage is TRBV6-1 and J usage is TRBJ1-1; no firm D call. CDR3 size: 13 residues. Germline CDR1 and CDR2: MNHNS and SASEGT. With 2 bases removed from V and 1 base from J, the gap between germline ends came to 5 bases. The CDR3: CASSETGNTEAFF. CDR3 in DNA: TGTGCCAGCAGTGAAACGGGGAACACTGAAGCTTTCTTT.

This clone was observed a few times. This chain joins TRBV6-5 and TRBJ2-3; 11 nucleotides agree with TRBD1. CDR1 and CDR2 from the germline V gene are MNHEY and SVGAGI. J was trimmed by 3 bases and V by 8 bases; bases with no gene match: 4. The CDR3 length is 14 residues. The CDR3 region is CASGQGAWTDTQYF. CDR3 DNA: TGTGCCAGCGGACAGGGGGCTTGGACAGATACGCAGTATTTT.

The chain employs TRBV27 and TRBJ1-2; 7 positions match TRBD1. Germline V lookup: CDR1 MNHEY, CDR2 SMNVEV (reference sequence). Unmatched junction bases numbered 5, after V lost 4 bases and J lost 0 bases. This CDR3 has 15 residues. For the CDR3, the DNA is TGTGCCAGCAGTTCAACAGGGGACCCTAACTATGGCTACACCTTC. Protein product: CASSSTGDPNYGYTF.

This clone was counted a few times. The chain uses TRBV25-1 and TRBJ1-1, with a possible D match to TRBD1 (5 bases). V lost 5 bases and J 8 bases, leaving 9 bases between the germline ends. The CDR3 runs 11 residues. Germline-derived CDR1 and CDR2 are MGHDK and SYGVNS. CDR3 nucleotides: TGTGCCAGCAGTTTTTACAGGGAAGCTTTCTTT. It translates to CASSFYREAFF. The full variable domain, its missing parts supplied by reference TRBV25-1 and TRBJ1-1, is EADIYQTPRYLVIGTGKKITLECSQTMGHDKMYWYQQDPGMELHLIHYSYGVNSTEKGDLSSESTVSRIRTEHFPLTLESARPSHTSQYLCASSFYREAFFGQGTRLTVV.

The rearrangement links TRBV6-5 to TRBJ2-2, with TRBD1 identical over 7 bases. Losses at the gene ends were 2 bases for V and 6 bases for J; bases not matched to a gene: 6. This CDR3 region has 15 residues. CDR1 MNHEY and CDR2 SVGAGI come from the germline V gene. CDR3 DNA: TGTGCCAGCAGTTACGCCAGGGGGTCGTCCGGGGAGCTGTTTTTT. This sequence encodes CASSYARGSSGELFF.

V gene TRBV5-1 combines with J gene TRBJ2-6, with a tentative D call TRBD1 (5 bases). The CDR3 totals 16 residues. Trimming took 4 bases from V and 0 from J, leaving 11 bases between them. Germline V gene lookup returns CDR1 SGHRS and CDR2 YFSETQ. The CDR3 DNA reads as TGCGCCAGCAGCAACACAGGTTACTCTGGGGCCAACGTCCTGACTTTC. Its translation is CASSNTGYSGANVLTF. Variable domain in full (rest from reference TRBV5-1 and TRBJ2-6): KAGVTQTPRYLIKTRGQQVTLSCSPISGHRSVSWYQQTPGQGLQFLFEYFSETQRNKGNFPGRFSGRQFSNSRSEMNVSTLELGDSALYLCASSNTGYSGANVLTFGAGSRLTVL.

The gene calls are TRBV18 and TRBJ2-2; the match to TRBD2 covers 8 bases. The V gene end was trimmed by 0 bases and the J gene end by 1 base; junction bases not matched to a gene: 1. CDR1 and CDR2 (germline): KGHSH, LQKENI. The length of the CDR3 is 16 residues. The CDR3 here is CASSPPLAGNTGELFF. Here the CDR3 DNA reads TGTGCCAGCTCACCACCCCTAGCGGGGAACACCGGGGAGCTGTTTTTT.

CDR3 bases: TGTGCCAGCAGGATCAGGGATAACTATGGCTACACCTTC. It encodes CASRIRDNYGYTF. The chain carries TRBV2 and TRBJ1-2; maybe TRBD1 (5 bases). Germline V gene data show CDR1 as SNHLY and CDR2 as FYNNEI. Trimming stripped 6 bases from V and 1 base from J, with 9 bases between. The CDR3 runs to 13 residues.

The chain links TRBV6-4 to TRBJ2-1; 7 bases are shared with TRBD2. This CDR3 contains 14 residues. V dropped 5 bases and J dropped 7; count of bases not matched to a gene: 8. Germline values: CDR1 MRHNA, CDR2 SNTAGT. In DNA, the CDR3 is TGTGCCAGCAGTTTCCTCCCGGGGGGTAATGAGCAGTTCTTC. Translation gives CASSFLPGGNEQFF.

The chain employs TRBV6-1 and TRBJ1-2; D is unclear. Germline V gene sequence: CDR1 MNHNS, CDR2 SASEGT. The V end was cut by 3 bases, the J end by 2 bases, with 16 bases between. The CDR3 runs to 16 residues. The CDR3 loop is CASSDLSWRLNYGYTF. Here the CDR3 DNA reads TGTGCCAGCAGTGATTTATCGTGGCGGCTGAACTATGGCTACACCTTC.

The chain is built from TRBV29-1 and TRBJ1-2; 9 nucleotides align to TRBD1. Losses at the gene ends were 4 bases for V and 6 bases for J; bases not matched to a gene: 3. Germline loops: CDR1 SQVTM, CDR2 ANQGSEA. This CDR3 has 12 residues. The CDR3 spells CSVGRTGDGYTF. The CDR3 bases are TGCAGCGTTGGAAGGACAGGGGATGGCTACACCTTC. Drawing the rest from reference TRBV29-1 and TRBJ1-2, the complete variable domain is SAVISQKPSRDICQRGTSLTIQCQVDSQVTMMFWYRQQPGQSLTLIATANQGSEATYESGFVIDKFPISRPNLTFSTLTVSNMSPEDSSIYLCSVGRTGDGYTFGSGTRLTVV.

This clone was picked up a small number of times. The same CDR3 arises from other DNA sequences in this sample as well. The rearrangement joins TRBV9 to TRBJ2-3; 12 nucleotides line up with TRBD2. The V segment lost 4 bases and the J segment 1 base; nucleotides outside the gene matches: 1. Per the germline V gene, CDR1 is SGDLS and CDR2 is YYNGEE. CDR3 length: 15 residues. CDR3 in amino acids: CASSRLAGGTDTQYF. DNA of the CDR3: TGTGCCAGCAGCAGACTAGCGGGAGGCACAGATACGCAGTATTTT.

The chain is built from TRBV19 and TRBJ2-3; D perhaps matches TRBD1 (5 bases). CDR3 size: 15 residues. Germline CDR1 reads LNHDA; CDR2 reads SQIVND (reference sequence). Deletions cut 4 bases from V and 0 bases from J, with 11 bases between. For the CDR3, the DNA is TGTGCCAGTAGTACCGCAGGGCCTAGCACAGATACGCAGTATTTT. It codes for CASSTAGPSTDTQYF.

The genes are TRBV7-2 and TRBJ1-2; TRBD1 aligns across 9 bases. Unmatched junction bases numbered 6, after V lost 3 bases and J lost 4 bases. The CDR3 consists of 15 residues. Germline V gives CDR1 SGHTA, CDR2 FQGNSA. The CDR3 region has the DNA TGTGCCAGCAGCTTGGGGGACAGGGCAGCCTATGGCTACACCTTC. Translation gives CASSLGDRAAYGYTF.

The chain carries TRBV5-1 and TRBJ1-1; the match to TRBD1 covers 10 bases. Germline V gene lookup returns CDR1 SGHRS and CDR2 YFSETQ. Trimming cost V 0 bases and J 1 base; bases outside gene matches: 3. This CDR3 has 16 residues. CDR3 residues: CASSLGQGAGNTEAFF. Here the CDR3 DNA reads TGCGCCAGCAGCTTGGGACAGGGGGCAGGGAACACTGAAGCTTTCTTT.

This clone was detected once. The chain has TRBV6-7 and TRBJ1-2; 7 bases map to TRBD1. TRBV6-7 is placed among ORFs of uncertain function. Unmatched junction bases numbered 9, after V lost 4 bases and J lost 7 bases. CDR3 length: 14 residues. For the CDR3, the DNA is TGTGCCAGCAGTTTACCGACAGGGCAGGCTGGCTACACCTTC. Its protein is CASSLPTGQAGYTF.

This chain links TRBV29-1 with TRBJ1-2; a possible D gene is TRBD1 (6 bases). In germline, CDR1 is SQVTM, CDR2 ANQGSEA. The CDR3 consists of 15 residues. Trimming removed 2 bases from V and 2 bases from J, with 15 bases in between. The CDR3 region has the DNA TGCAGCGTTGAACGGGGGGCGAACTCGAACTATGGCTACACCTTC. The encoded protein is CSVERGANSNYGYTF.